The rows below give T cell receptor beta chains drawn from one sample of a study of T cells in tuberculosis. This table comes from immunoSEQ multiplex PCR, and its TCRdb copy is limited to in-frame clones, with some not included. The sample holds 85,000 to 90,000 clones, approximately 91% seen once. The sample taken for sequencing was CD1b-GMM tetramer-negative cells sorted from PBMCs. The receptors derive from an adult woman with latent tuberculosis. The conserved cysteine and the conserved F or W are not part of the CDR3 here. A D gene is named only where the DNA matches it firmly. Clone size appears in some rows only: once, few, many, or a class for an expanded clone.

cdr3_aa: ASKGRGGNYGYT
clone_size: -
d_call: -
v_call: TRBV6-5

cdr3_aa: ASSLYSLEGVYGYT
clone_size: -
d_call: -
v_call: TRBV7-9

cdr3_aa: ASSEPEDSSYEQY
clone_size: -
d_call: -
v_call: TRBV6-6

cdr3_aa: ASSLSGLNNEQF
clone_size: -
d_call: -
v_call: TRBV4-1

cdr3_aa: ASSVRQGSEAF
clone_size: -
d_call: TRBD1
v_call: TRBV6-4

cdr3_aa: ASSFQGNYGYT
clone_size: few
d_call: -
v_call: TRBV27

cdr3_aa: ASRGQVGDIQY
clone_size: -
d_call: TRBD1
v_call: TRBV2

cdr3_aa: ASTSQGLGEAF
clone_size: -
d_call: -
v_call: TRBV6-5

cdr3_aa: SVETTGDPNTDTQY
clone_size: -
d_call: TRBD1
v_call: TRBV29-1

cdr3_aa: ASSALGESGELF
clone_size: -
d_call: -
v_call: TRBV10-2

cdr3_aa: ASSAYRGRSYT
clone_size: -
d_call: TRBD1
v_call: TRBV6-1

cdr3_aa: ARSLVGRTGGYEQY
clone_size: -
d_call: -
v_call: TRBV5-3

cdr3_aa: ASSLGRQGNSYNEQF
clone_size: -
d_call: TRBD1
v_call: TRBV11-3

cdr3_aa: ASSQGGTGRETLF
clone_size: -
d_call: TRBD1
v_call: TRBV4-3

cdr3_aa: ASSPRLDSPLH
clone_size: -
d_call: -
v_call: TRBV5-4

cdr3_aa: ASETGGSPDTQY
clone_size: -
d_call: TRBD1
v_call: TRBV10-3

cdr3_aa: ASSRGDSNQPQH
clone_size: -
d_call: -
v_call: TRBV18

cdr3_aa: ASRRGGEY
clone_size: -
d_call: -
v_call: TRBV21-1

cdr3_aa: ASSQGLAGPGELF
clone_size: -
d_call: TRBD2
v_call: TRBV5-1

cdr3_aa: ASSLADSYGYT
clone_size: once
d_call: -
v_call: TRBV7-9

cdr3_aa: ASSSTGQVTYEQY
clone_size: -
d_call: TRBD1
v_call: TRBV11-2

cdr3_aa: ASSPPPGTGELF
clone_size: once
d_call: -
v_call: TRBV7-6

cdr3_aa: ASSLTASGNTIY
clone_size: -
d_call: -
v_call: TRBV5-1

cdr3_aa: ASSVGQGRQPQH
clone_size: -
d_call: TRBD1
v_call: TRBV7-2

cdr3_aa: ASSLYGGGQNTEAF
clone_size: -
d_call: -
v_call: TRBV5-5

cdr3_aa: ASSFFVGHTDTQY
clone_size: -
d_call: -
v_call: TRBV7-9

cdr3_aa: ASRGGQGIYGYT
clone_size: -
d_call: TRBD1
v_call: TRBV25-1